The clone carrying this T cell receptor beta chain was seen a few times. The antigen is unknown. Trimming shortened V by 5 bases and J by 7 bases, and 20 bases separated the two germline ends. This CDR3 contains 16 residues. CDR1 is SGHVS and CDR2 is FQNEAQ in the germline V gene. Libraries were prepared by immunoSEQ multiplex PCR; TCRdb keeps only in-frame clonotypes and omits some of them. The sample yields 30,000 to 35,000 clones, around four fifths seen once. The entry originates in a study of vaccination effects on CD4 cells after COVID-19. ViraFEST assay sequencing came after antigen-specific CD4+ T cells were expanded with viral peptide pools. Upon completion of 10 to 11 days in culture, CD4+ T cells were isolated. Having tested negative for nucleocapsid antibodies, the vaccine recipients showed no prior SARS-CoV-2 infection. Cultures had half their medium replaced with IL-2 medium on days 3 and 7.

V and J are TRBV7-8 and TRBJ1-4; the D gene is possibly TRBD1 (5 bases). The material was CD4+ T cells from PBMCs cultured with HCoV-OC43 spike peptides, obtained before COVID-19 vaccination. Subset defined: HCoV-OC43 spike overlapping peptide pool stimulation. The clonotype was recovered from a human donor who received a COVID-19 vaccine. The CDR3 loop reads CASSRQIEPGFEKLFF. CDR3 in DNA: TGTGCCAGCAGCCGTCAAATCGAGCCAGGGTTTGAAAAACTGTTTTTT.